A selection of T cell receptor beta chains follows, all from one sample in a study of beta chain features in type 1 diabetes. Profiling relied on immunoSEQ multiplex PCR, and the TCRdb table lists in-frame clones only, not all of them. The sample has about 650,000 clones, 9.5% to 15% seen once. Sequenced material: naive CD4+ T cells from blood. These receptors all stem from a man aged 30-40 years with type 1 diabetes. Both conserved end residues are part of each CDR3. The order of the fields is clone size, V gene, D gene, J gene, CDR3 DNA, CDR3 protein. A D gene is named only where the DNA matches it firmly. Clone size is given for some rows only: seen once, a few or many times, or a class if the clone is expanded.

size: NA
V: TRBV7-2
D: NA
J: TRBJ2-6
DNA: TGTGCCAGCAGCCCACGGGCCAACTCTGGGGCCAACGTCCTGACTTTC
CDR3: CASSPRANSGANVLTF

size: NA
V: TRBV6-6
D: NA
J: TRBJ2-1
DNA: TGTGCCAGCACCGGAGGGGGGATCGATGAGCAGTTCTTC
CDR3: CASTGGGIDEQFF

size: few
V: TRBV7-2
D: TRBD2
J: TRBJ2-5
DNA: TGTGCCAGCAGCTTAGTTGCTAGCGGGGGTCTTCAAGAGACCCAGTACTTC
CDR3: CASSLVASGGLQETQYF

size: NA
V: TRBV7-9
D: TRBD2
J: TRBJ2-7
DNA: TGTGCCAGCAGCTTTGTAGCGGGGGCCTACGAGCAGTACTTC
CDR3: CASSFVAGAYEQYF

size: NA
V: TRBV2
D: TRBD1
J: TRBJ2-3
DNA: TGTGCCAGCGAGAGGGACAGAAGCACAGATACGCAGTATTTT
CDR3: CASERDRSTDTQYF

size: NA
V: TRBV29-1
D: NA
J: TRBJ1-6
DNA: TGCAGCGTTCGATTAGACAGCTCCTATAATTCACCCCTCCACTTT
CDR3: CSVRLDSSYNSPLHF

size: NA
V: TRBV9
D: NA
J: TRBJ2-3
DNA: TGTGCCAGCAGCGTAGTCCCGGTTAGCGCGAATACGCAGTATTTT
CDR3: CASSVVPVSANTQYF

size: few
V: TRBV29-1
D: TRBD2
J: TRBJ2-4
DNA: TGCAGCGTTGAAACTAGCGCGAGCATTCAGTACTTC
CDR3: CSVETSASIQYF

size: NA
V: TRBV5-6
D: NA
J: TRBJ1-5
DNA: TGTGCCAGCAGCTCCTTGACAGTTAGCAATCAGCCCCAGCATTTT
CDR3: CASSSLTVSNQPQHF

size: few
V: TRBV25-1
D: NA
J: TRBJ1-6
DNA: TGTGCCAGCAGTGAGTCGGTGGGATCCTATAATTCACCCCTCCACTTT
CDR3: CASSESVGSYNSPLHF

size: NA
V: TRBV29-1
D: NA
J: TRBJ2-3
DNA: TGCAGCGGGGCACCGGACCTACGGAAAGATACGCAGTATTTT
CDR3: CSGAPDLRKDTQYF

size: NA
V: TRBV2
D: NA
J: TRBJ2-2
DNA: TGTGCCAGCAGTGACAACAGTGGGGAGCTGTTTTTT
CDR3: CASSDNSGELFF

size: NA
V: TRBV19
D: TRBD1
J: TRBJ1-1
DNA: TGTGCCAGTAAGGGAAGGACAGGGGCCGACTGGTATGGGAACACTGAAGCTTTCTTT
CDR3: CASKGRTGADWYGNTEAFF

size: NA
V: TRBV29-1
D: TRBD1
J: TRBJ1-2
DNA: TGCAGCGTTGAATTGGGACAGGAGATTTATGGCTACACCTTC
CDR3: CSVELGQEIYGYTF

size: NA
V: TRBV7-2
D: NA
J: TRBJ1-5
DNA: TGTGCCAGCAGCTTATTCCAGGAGAATCAGCCCCAGCATTTT
CDR3: CASSLFQENQPQHF

size: NA
V: TRBV7-2
D: NA
J: TRBJ2-7
DNA: TGTGCCAGCAGCTTAGTAAGTCAAAACGAGCAGTACTTC
CDR3: CASSLVSQNEQYF

size: few
V: TRBV29-1
D: TRBD2
J: TRBJ2-3
DNA: TGCAGCGTCCGCGGGGGGTACGACGATACGCAGTATTTT
CDR3: CSVRGGYDDTQYF

size: NA
V: TRBV5-1
D: NA
J: TRBJ2-1
DNA: TGCGCCAGCAGCTCAAATAATGAGCAGTTCTTC
CDR3: CASSSNNEQFF

size: NA
V: TRBV2
D: NA
J: TRBJ2-2
DNA: TGTGCCAGCAGTGAAGTGGGACGGTCGACCGGGGAGCTGTTTTTT
CDR3: CASSEVGRSTGELFF

size: few
V: TRBV7-2
D: TRBD2
J: TRBJ2-3
DNA: TGTGCCAGCAGCTCAGCGGGGGGAACAGATACGCAGTATTTT
CDR3: CASSSAGGTDTQYF

size: few
V: TRBV25-1
D: NA
J: TRBJ2-7
DNA: TGTGCCAGCAGCAAGACGGGTTCCTACGAGCAGTACTTC
CDR3: CASSKTGSYEQYF

size: few
V: TRBV7-8
D: NA
J: TRBJ2-3
DNA: TGTGCCAGCCGCCCGACCTCTAGCACAGATACGCAGTATTTT
CDR3: CASRPTSSTDTQYF

size: NA
V: TRBV12-5
D: TRBD1
J: TRBJ2-1
DNA: TGTGCTAGTGGTCCCGGACAGGCTTCTGGGTCCTACAATGAGCAGTTCTTC
CDR3: CASGPGQASGSYNEQFF

size: NA
V: TRBV4-2
D: NA
J: TRBJ1-1
DNA: TGTGCCAGCAGCCAAGGAGAGGGGACTGAAGCTTTCTTT
CDR3: CASSQGEGTEAFF

size: NA
V: TRBV19
D: NA
J: TRBJ1-5
DNA: TGTGCGACACGGGGAGGGGATCAGCCCCAGCATTTT
CDR3: CATRGGDQPQHF

size: NA
V: TRBV27
D: NA
J: TRBJ2-5
DNA: TGTGCCAGCAGTCCGCCCCGGGGCCGGGGAGGTCAAGAGACCCAGTACTTC
CDR3: CASSPPRGRGGQETQYF

size: NA
V: TRBV5-1
D: NA
J: TRBJ2-1
DNA: TGCGCCAGCAGCTTGGCGGCCTCTTACAATGAGCAGTTCTTC
CDR3: CASSLAASYNEQFF

size: few
V: TRBV5-4
D: NA
J: TRBJ2-2
DNA: TGTGCCAGCAGCTTGGACCAGGGAGTCATTAAAACCGGGGAGCTGTTTTTT
CDR3: CASSLDQGVIKTGELFF

size: NA
V: TRBV6-1
D: TRBD1
J: TRBJ2-2
DNA: TGTGCCAGCAGAAGAGGGACAGTCAACACCGGGGAGCTGTTTTTT
CDR3: CASRRGTVNTGELFF

size: NA
V: TRBV5-1
D: NA
J: TRBJ2-7
DNA: TGCGCCAGCAGCTTGGATGGGACGGGATCCTACGAGCAGTACTTC
CDR3: CASSLDGTGSYEQYF

size: NA
V: TRBV7-2
D: TRBD2
J: TRBJ2-1
DNA: TGTGCCAGCAGCCGAGCGGGACCGGTTTACAATGAGCAGTTCTTC
CDR3: CASSRAGPVYNEQFF

size: NA
V: TRBV11-2
D: NA
J: TRBJ2-7
DNA: TGTGCCAGCAGCTTATTAGGGGGGCAGGGACCCGAGCAGTACTTC
CDR3: CASSLLGGQGPEQYF

size: few
V: TRBV5-4
D: TRBD1
J: TRBJ1-6
DNA: TGTGCCAGCAGCTTGGGGGGCCTGACAGGGTTTTCACCCCTCCACTTT
CDR3: CASSLGGLTGFSPLHF